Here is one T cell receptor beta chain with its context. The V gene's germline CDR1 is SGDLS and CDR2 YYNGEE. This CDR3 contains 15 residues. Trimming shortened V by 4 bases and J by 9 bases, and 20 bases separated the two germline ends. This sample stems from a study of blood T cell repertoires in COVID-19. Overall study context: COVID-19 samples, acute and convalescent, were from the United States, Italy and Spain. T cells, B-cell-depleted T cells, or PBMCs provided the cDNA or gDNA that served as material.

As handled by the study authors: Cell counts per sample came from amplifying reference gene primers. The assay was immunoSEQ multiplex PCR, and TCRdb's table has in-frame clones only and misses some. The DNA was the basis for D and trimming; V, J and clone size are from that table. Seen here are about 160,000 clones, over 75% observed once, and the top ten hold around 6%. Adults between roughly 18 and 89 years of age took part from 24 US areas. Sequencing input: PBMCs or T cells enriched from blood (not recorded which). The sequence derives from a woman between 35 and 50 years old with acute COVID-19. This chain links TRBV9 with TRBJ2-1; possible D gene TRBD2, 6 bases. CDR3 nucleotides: TGTGCCAGCAGCTTTAGTGGGGACTCCCTTGGTGAGCAGTTCTTC. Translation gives CASSFSGDSLGEQFF. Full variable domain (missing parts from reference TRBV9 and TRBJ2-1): DSGVTQTPKHLITATGQRVTLRCSPRSGDLSVYWYQQSLDQGLQFLIQYYNGEERAKGNILERFSAQQFPDLHSELNLSSLELGDSALYFCASSFSGDSLGEQFFGPGTRLTVL.